This T cell receptor beta chain is from a study of T-cell memory formation after mild COVID-19. Each CDR3 protein gets one entry after TCRdb re-called the 5' RACE reads with MiXCR. The sample lists 250,000 to 300,000 distinct CDR3 sequences, roughly 17% occurring once. Germline lookup yields CDR1 MDHEN and CDR2 SYDVKM. CDR3 length equals 15 residues. Germline trimming cut 3 bases from V and 7 bases from J; bases unmatched to any gene: 9. Source material: PBMCs or a T cell subset sorted from them (not recorded which). V is TRBV28 and J is TRBJ1-5; 7 bases match TRBD1. The receptor was derived from a man younger than 35 who had mild COVID-19 (a few samples of this study predate the infection). Cell type and time point are not known. The CDR3 sequence is CASSFRAGGSQPQHF. As DNA, the CDR3 is TGTGCCAGCAGTTTTCGGGCAGGGGGTTCACAGCCCCAGCATTTT.